This is a list of T cell receptor beta chains from one sample in a study of blood T cell repertoires in COVID-19. Data came from immunoSEQ multiplex PCR; TCRdb stores just in-frame clones and leaves some out. The profile covers roughly 60,000 clones, with 65% to 90% appearing a single time and approximately 5.6% taken by the ten largest. Specimen: peripheral blood. These receptors were obtained from a woman aged 55-75 years with acute or convalescent COVID-19. Each CDR3 is given with its conserved first and last residue.

len,j_gene,v_gene,CDR3aa
14,TRBJ2-2,TRBV6-5,CASSSTGNTGELFF
13,TRBJ1-5,TRBV6-5,CASSGRGIQPQHF
17,TRBJ1-6,TRBV5-6,CASSQRDRTSSNSPLHF
21,TRBJ1-5,TRBV6-1,CASSEAGRGQGAMASNQPQHF
14,TRBJ1-2,TRBV15,CATSRVSGIGGYTF
13,TRBJ1-6,TRBV25-1,CASSAGFNSPLHF
18,TRBJ2-1,TRBV27,CASSPGLAGSSSYNEQFF
14,TRBJ2-7,TRBV6-5,CASRGGQGNYEQYF
13,TRBJ2-3,TRBV24-1,CATSDWESDTQYF
17,TRBJ1-6,TRBV4-2,CASSQDIRTQSGSPLHF
14,TRBJ1-5,TRBV5-6,CASSHRTGNQPQHF
15,TRBJ1-2,TRBV6-5,CASSYWDRGDYGYTF
14,TRBJ1-5,TRBV19,CASSPTGQTNPQHF
14,TRBJ2-7,TRBV27,CASSLQGGDYEQYF
16,TRBJ1-3,TRBV9,CASSPGTAGYGNTIYF
13,TRBJ2-2,TRBV3-1/TRBV3-2,CASSQVRSGELFF
15,TRBJ1-2,TRBV5-1,CASSAGSSGNYGYTF
11,TRBJ2-4,TRBV24-1,CATSDHRVMYF
14,TRBJ2-1,TRBV5-1,CASSFDGGRNEQFF
14,TRBJ1-1,TRBV11-2,CASSWGQTNTEAFF
13,TRBJ1-2,TRBV27,CASTSGDRNGYTF
13,TRBJ2-7,TRBV3-1/TRBV3-2,CASSQGGQREQYF
17,TRBJ1-5,TRBV30,CAWSAPTDYYSNQPQHF
14,TRBJ1-6,TRBV6-5,CASRGGDANSPLHF
11,TRBJ1-2,TRBV12-3/TRBV12-4,CASRRGLGYTF
14,TRBJ2-1,TRBV19,CASSRGGGGNEQFF
16,TRBJ2-3,TRBV5-5,CASSLGNGGDTDTQYF
14,TRBJ1-5,TRBV6-6,CASSPSGRNQPQHF
14,TRBJ2-1,TRBV7-3,CASSLRSGGDEQFF
15,TRBJ1-4,TRBV6-5,CASSYSQGGNEKLFF
13,TRBJ1-4,TRBV10-3,CAISEFMSEKLFF
12,TRBJ2-5,TRBV28,CASSSTRETQYF
15,TRBJ1-2,TRBV6-5,CASSLQFPGLDGYTF
14,TRBJ1-1,TRBV6-5,CASSYGALNTEAFF
15,TRBJ1-5,TRBV6-5,CASSYRGRSNQPQHF
15,TRBJ1-1,TRBV7-9,CASSHETGPNTEAFF
16,TRBJ1-1,TRBV5-1,CASKAITATSNTEAFF
17,TRBJ1-4,TRBV5-1,CASSLGQGTGTNEKLFF
15,TRBJ2-2,TRBV6-5,CASSSASTGTGELFF
15,TRBJ1-2,TRBV6-5,CASSYSGGDPYGYTF
15,TRBJ2-7,TRBV7-6,CASSYRSGGAYEQYF
15,TRBJ1-6,TRBV19,CASSLTGQGISPLHF
14,TRBJ1-2,TRBV6-5,CASSGGQGFRGYTF
13,TRBJ1-4,TRBV27,CATTGEGSSKLFF
14,TRBJ2-5,TRBV4-2,CASSQGGPQETQYF
16,TRBJ2-2,TRBV7-2,CASSLTGQGYSGELFF
13,TRBJ1-1,TRBV5-1,CASSLQDYTEAFF
14,TRBJ1-1,TRBV4-1,CASSHGQENTEAFF
15,TRBJ1-2,TRBV9,CASSADGQGSYGYTF